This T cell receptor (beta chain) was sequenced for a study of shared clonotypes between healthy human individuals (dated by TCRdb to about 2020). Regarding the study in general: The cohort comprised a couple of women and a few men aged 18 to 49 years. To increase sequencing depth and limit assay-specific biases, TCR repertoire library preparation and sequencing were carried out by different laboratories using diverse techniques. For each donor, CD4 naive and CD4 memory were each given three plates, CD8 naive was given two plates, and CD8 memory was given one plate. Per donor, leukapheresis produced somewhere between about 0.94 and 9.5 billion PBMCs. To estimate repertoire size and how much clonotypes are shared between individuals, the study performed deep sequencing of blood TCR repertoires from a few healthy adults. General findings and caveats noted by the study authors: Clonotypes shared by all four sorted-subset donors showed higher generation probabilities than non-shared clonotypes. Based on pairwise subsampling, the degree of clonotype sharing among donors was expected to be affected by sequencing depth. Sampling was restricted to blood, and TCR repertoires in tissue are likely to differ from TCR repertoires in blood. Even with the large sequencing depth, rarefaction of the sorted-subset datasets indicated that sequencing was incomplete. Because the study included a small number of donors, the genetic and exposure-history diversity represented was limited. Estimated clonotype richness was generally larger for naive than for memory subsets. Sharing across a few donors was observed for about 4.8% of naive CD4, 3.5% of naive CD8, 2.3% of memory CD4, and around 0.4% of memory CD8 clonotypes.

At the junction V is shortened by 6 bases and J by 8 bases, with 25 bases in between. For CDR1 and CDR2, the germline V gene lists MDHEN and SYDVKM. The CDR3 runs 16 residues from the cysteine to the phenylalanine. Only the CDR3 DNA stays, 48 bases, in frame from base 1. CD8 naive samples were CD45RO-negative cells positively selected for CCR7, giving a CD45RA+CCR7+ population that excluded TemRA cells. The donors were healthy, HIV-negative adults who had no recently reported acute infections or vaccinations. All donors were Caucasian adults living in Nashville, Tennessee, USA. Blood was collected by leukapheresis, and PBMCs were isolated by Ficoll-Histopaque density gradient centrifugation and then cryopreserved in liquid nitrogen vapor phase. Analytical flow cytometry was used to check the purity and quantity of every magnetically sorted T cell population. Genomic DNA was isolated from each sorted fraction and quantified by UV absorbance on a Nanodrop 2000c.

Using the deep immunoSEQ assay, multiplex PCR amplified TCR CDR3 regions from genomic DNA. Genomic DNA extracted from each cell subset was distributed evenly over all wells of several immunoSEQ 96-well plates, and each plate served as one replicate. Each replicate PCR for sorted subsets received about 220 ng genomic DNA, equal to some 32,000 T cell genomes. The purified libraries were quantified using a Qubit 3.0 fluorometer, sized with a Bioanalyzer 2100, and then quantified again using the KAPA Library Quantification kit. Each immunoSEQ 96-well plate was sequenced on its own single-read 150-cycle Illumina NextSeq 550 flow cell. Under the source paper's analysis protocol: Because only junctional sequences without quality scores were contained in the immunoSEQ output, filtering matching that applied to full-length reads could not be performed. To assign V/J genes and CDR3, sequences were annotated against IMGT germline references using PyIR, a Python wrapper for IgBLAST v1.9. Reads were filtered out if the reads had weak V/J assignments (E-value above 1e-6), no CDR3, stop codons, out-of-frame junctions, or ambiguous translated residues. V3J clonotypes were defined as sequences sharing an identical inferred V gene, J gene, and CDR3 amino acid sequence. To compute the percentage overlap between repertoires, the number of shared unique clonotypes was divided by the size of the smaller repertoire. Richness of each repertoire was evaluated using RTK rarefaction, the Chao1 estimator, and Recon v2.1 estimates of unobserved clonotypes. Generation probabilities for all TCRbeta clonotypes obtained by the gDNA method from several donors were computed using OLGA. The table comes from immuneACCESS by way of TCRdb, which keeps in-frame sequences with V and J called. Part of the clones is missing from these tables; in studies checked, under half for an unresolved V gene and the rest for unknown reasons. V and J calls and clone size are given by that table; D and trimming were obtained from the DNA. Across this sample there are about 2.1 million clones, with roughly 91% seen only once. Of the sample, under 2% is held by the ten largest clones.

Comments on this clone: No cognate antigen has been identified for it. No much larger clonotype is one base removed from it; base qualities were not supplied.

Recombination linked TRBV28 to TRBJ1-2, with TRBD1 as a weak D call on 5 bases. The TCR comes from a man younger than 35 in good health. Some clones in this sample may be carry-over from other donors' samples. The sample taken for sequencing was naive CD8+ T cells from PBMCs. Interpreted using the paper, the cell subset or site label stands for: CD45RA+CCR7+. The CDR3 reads CASSSAVGAGLAGYTF. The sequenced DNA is TGTGCCAGCAGCTCAGCGGTCGGGGCAGGGCTGGCCGGCTACACCTTC.